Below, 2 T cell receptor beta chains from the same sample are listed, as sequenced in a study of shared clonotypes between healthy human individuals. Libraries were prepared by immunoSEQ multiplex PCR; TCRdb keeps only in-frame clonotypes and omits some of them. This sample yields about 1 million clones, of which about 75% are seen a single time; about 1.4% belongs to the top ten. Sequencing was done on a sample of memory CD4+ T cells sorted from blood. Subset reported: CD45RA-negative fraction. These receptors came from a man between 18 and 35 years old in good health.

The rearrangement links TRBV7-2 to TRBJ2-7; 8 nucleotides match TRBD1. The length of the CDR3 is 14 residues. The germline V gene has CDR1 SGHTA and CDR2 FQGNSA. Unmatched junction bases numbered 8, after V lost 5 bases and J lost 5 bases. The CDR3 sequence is CASSHDRGFNEQYF. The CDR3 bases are TGTGCCAGCAGCCACGACAGGGGTTTCAACGAGCAGTACTTC.

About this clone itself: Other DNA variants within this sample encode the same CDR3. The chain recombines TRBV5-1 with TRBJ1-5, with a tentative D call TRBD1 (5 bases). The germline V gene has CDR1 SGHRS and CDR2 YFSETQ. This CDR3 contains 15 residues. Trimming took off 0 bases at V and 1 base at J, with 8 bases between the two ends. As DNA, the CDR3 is TGCGCCAGCAGCTTGGACCCAGGGAGCAATCAGCCCCAGCATTTT. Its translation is CASSLDPGSNQPQHF.